This entry features one T cell receptor beta chain sequence. The data originate from a study of blood T cell repertoires in COVID-19. Turning to the study itself: There were acute and convalescent COVID-19 samples, and they came from the United States, Italy and Spain. Sources were T cells, B-cell-depleted T cells, or PBMCs; the material itself was cDNA or gDNA.

Authors' methods: Nucleated cell counts were estimated from reference gene primer amplification. The method was immunoSEQ multiplex PCR; TCRdb's version includes in-frame clones alone and lacks a portion of them. The D gene and trimming were derived from the DNA, and the V and J assignments and clone size from that table. The table shows about 190,000 clones, with about 85% occurring only once. CDR3 length: 17 amino acids. Germline V CDR1 and CDR2: KGHSH, LQKENI. V was pared by 2 bases and J by 6 bases, with 7 bases of the junction left unmatched. The source material was peripheral blood. The clonotype originates from a human donor in a cohort sampled during active COVID-19. The chain employs TRBV18 and TRBJ2-3; 14 bases are shared with TRBD2. The CDR3 reads CASSPRTSGRFVDTQYF. DNA of the CDR3: TGTGCCAGCTCACCAAGGACTAGCGGGAGGTTTGTTGATACGCAGTATTTT. Together with reference TRBV18 and TRBJ2-3, the CDR3 gives the full variable domain: NAGVMQNPRHLVRRRGQEARLRCSPMKGHSHVYWYRQLPEEGLKFMVYLQKENIIDESGMPKERFSAEFPKEGPSILRIQQVVRGDSAAYFCASSPRTSGRFVDTQYFGPGTRLTVL.